These T cell receptor beta chains were read from a single sample in a study of blood T cell repertoires in COVID-19. The assay was immunoSEQ multiplex PCR, and TCRdb's table has in-frame clones only and misses some. Altogether roughly 380,000 clones are present, about 91% being singletons, with the ten largest covering around 1.5%. Sample: peripheral blood. Receptor source: a woman aged 40 to 50 with COVID-19, enrolled during active disease. The CDR3 runs from the conserved cysteine through the conserved F or W. The order of the fields is D gene, clone size, J gene, V gene, CDR3 protein, CDR3 DNA. A D gene is named only where the DNA matches it firmly. The listing skips clone size in some rows; elsewhere it reads once, few, many or a size class.

d_gene: -; abundance: -; j_gene: TRBJ2-1; v_gene: TRBV12-3/TRBV12-4; CDR3aa: CASSPSSYNEQFF; CDR3nt: TGTGCCAGCAGTCCGAGCTCCTACAATGAGCAGTTCTTC
d_gene: TRBD2; abundance: once; j_gene: TRBJ2-7; v_gene: TRBV20-1; CDR3aa: CSARGLAGGGYEQYF; CDR3nt: TGCAGTGCTCGTGGACTAGCGGGAGGGGGCTACGAGCAGTACTTC
d_gene: TRBD2; abundance: -; j_gene: TRBJ2-5; v_gene: TRBV5-1; CDR3aa: CASSLASGGLQETQYF; CDR3nt: TGCGCCAGCAGCTTGGCTAGCGGGGGGCTCCAAGAGACCCAGTACTTC
d_gene: -; abundance: -; j_gene: TRBJ1-5; v_gene: TRBV27; CDR3aa: CASSGDNHSNQPQHF; CDR3nt: TGTGCCAGCAGTGGGGACAACCATAGCAATCAGCCCCAGCATTTT
d_gene: -; abundance: -; j_gene: TRBJ1-1; v_gene: TRBV12-3/TRBV12-4; CDR3aa: CASRYGNTEAFF; CDR3nt: TGTGCCAGCAGATATGGCAACACTGAAGCTTTCTTT
d_gene: TRBD1; abundance: few; j_gene: TRBJ1-1; v_gene: TRBV19; CDR3aa: CATRQGPDTEAFF; CDR3nt: TGTGCCACCAGACAGGGGCCCGACACTGAAGCTTTCTTT
d_gene: TRBD1; abundance: -; j_gene: TRBJ2-1; v_gene: TRBV6-4; CDR3aa: CASSDTGAPHNEQFF; CDR3nt: TGTGCCAGCAGTGACACAGGGGCACCCCACAATGAGCAGTTCTTC
d_gene: -; abundance: -; j_gene: TRBJ1-1; v_gene: TRBV28; CDR3aa: CASRSVNTEAFF; CDR3nt: TGTGCCAGCAGGTCAGTGAACACTGAAGCTTTCTTT
d_gene: TRBD2; abundance: -; j_gene: TRBJ2-7; v_gene: TRBV28; CDR3aa: CASSLSGGRVYEQYF; CDR3nt: TGTGCCAGCAGTTTATCGGGCGGGAGAGTCTACGAGCAGTACTTC
d_gene: TRBD2; abundance: -; j_gene: TRBJ2-1; v_gene: TRBV6-1; CDR3aa: CASSEPPPGLAGNEQFF; CDR3nt: TGTGCCAGCAGTGAACCCCCACCCGGACTAGCGGGGAATGAGCAGTTCTTC
d_gene: -; abundance: -; j_gene: TRBJ1-2; v_gene: TRBV6-5; CDR3aa: CASSLMGGGYTF; CDR3nt: TGTGCCAGCAGTTTAATGGGGGGTGGCTACACCTTC
d_gene: -; abundance: -; j_gene: TRBJ1-1; v_gene: TRBV29-1; CDR3aa: CSCGEQGTEAFF; CDR3nt: TGCAGCTGCGGCGAACAGGGAACTGAAGCTTTCTTT
d_gene: -; abundance: -; j_gene: TRBJ1-1; v_gene: TRBV11-2; CDR3aa: CASRLDAAQRDTEAFF; CDR3nt: TGTGCCAGCAGGTTAGATGCTGCCCAAAGAGACACTGAAGCTTTCTTT
d_gene: TRBD1; abundance: -; j_gene: TRBJ2-1; v_gene: TRBV18; CDR3aa: CASSPVWTGGGNEQFF; CDR3nt: TGTGCCAGCTCACCTGTCTGGACAGGGGGAGGCAATGAGCAGTTCTTC
d_gene: -; abundance: -; j_gene: TRBJ2-1; v_gene: TRBV4-3; CDR3aa: CASSQDLPNEQFF; CDR3nt: TGCGCCAGCAGCCAAGATCTCCCCAATGAGCAGTTCTTC
d_gene: TRBD1; abundance: -; j_gene: TRBJ1-1; v_gene: TRBV5-1; CDR3aa: CASSQGQGLGTEAFF; CDR3nt: TGCGCCAGCAGTCAGGGACAGGGGTTGGGCACTGAAGCTTTCTTT
d_gene: TRBD1; abundance: -; j_gene: TRBJ1-5; v_gene: TRBV30; CDR3aa: CAWRQGDDQPQHF; CDR3nt: TGTGCCTGGAGACAGGGGGACGATCAGCCCCAGCATTTT
d_gene: TRBD1; abundance: once; j_gene: TRBJ2-7; v_gene: TRBV5-1; CDR3aa: CASSGGQGGYEQYF; CDR3nt: TGCGCCAGCAGCGGAGGACAGGGCGGCTACGAGCAGTACTTC
d_gene: -; abundance: -; j_gene: TRBJ1-1; v_gene: TRBV27; CDR3aa: CASSWGGANTEAFF; CDR3nt: TGTGCCAGCAGCTGGGGGGGCGCGAACACTGAAGCTTTCTTT
d_gene: TRBD1; abundance: -; j_gene: TRBJ1-4; v_gene: TRBV5-6; CDR3aa: CASSFGTVNVELFF; CDR3nt: TGTGCCAGCAGCTTTGGGACAGTAAATGTGGAACTGTTTTTT
d_gene: -; abundance: few; j_gene: TRBJ1-2; v_gene: TRBV5-1; CDR3aa: CASSAYRVDYGYTF; CDR3nt: TGCGCCAGCAGCGCGTACAGGGTCGACTATGGCTACACCTTC
d_gene: TRBD1; abundance: -; j_gene: TRBJ1-3; v_gene: TRBV10-2; CDR3aa: CASSEWDRVSGNTIYF; CDR3nt: TGCGCCAGCAGTGAGTGGGACAGGGTGTCTGGAAACACCATATATTTT